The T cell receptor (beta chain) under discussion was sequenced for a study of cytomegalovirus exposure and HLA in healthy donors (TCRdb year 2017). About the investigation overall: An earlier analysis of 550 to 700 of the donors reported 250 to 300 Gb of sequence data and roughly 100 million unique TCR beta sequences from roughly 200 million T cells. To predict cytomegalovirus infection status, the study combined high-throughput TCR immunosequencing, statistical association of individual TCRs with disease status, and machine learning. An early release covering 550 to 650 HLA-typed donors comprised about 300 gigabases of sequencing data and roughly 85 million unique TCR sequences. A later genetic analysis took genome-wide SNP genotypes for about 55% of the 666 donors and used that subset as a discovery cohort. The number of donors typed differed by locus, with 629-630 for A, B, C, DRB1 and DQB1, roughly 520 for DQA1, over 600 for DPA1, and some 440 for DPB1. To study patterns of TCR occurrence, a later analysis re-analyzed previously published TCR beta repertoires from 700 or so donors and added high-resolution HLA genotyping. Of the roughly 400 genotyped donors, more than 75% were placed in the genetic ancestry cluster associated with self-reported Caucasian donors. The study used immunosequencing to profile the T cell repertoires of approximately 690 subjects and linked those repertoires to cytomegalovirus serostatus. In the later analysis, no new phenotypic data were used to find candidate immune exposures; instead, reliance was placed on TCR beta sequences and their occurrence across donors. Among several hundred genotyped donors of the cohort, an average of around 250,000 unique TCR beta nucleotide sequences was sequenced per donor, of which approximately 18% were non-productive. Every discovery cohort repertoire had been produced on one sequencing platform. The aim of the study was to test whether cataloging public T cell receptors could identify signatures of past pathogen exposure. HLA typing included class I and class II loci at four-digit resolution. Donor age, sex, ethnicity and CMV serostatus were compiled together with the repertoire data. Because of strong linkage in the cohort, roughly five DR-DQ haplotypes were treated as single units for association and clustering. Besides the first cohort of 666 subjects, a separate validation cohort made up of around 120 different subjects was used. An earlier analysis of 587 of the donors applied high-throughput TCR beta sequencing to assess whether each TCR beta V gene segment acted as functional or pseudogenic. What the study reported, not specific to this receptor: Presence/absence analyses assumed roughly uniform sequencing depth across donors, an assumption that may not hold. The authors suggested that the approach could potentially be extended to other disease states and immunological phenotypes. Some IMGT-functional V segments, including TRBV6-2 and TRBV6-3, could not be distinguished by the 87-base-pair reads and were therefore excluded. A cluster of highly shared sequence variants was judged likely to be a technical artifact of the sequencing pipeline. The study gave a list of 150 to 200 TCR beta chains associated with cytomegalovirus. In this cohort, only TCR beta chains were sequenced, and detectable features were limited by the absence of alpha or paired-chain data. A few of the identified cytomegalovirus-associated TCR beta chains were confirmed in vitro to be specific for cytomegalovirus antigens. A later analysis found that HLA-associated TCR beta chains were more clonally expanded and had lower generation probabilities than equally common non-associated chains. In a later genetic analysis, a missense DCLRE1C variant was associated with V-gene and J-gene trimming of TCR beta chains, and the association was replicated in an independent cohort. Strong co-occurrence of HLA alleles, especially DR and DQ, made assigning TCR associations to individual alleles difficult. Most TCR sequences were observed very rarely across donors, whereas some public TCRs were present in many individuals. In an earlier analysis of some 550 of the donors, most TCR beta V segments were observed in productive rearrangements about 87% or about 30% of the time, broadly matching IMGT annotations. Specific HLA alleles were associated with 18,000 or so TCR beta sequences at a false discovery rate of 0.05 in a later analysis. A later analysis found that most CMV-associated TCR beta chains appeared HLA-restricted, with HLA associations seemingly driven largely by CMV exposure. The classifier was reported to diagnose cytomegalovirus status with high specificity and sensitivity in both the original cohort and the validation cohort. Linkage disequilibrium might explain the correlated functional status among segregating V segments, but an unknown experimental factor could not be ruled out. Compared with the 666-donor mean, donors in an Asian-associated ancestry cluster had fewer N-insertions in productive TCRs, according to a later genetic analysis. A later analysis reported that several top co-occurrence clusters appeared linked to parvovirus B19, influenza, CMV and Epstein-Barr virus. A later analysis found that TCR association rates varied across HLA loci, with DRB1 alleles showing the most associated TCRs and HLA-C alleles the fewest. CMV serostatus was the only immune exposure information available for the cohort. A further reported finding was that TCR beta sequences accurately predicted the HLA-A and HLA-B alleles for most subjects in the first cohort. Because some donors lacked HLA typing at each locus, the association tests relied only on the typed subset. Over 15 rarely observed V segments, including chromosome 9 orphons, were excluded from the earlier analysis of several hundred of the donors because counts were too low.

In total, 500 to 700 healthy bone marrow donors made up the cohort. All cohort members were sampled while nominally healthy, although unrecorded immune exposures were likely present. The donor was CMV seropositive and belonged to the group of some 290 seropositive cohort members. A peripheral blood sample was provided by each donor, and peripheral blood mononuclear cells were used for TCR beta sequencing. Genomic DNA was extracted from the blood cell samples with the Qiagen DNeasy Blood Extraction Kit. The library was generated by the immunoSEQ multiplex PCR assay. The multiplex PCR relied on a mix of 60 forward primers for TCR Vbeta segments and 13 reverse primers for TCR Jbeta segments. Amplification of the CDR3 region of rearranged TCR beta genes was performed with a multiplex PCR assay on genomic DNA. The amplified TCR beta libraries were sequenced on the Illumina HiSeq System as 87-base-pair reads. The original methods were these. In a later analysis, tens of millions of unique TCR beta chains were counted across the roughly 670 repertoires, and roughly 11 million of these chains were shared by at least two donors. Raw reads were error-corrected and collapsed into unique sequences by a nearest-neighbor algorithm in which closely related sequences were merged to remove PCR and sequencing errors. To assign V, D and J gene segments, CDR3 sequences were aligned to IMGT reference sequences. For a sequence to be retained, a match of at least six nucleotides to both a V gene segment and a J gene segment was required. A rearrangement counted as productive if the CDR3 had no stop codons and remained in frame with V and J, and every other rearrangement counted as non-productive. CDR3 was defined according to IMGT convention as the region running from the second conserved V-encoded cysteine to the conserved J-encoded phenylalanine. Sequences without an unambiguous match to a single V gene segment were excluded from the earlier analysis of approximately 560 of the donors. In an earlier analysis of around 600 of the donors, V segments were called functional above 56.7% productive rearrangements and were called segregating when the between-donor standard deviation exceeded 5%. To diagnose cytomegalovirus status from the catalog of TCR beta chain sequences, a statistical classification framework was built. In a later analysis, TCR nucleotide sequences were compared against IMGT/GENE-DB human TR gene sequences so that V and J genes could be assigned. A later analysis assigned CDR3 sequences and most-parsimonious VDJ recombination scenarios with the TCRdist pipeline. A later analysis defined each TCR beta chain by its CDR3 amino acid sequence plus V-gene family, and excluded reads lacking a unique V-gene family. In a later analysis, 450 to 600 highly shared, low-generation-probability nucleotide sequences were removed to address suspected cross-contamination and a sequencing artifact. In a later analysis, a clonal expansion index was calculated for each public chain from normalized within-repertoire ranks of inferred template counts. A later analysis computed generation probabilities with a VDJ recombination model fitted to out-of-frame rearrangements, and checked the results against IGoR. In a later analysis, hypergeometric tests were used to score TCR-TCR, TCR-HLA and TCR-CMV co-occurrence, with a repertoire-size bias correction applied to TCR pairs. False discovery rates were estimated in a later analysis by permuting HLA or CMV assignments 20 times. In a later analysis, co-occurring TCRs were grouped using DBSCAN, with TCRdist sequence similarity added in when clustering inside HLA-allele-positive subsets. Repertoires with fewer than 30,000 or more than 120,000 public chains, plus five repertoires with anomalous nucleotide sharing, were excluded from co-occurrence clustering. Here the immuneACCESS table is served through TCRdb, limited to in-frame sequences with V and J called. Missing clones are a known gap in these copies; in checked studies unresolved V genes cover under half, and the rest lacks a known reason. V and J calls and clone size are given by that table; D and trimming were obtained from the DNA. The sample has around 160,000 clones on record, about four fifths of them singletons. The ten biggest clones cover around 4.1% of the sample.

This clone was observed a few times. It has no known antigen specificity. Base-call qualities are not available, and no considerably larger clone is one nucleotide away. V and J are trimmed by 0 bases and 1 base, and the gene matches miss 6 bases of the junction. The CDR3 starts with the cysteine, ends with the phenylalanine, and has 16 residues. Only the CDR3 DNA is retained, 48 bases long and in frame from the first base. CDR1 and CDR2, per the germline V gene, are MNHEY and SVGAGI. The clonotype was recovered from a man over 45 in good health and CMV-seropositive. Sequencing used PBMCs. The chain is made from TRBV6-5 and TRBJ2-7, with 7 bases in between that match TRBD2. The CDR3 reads CASSYSGGSRSYEQYF. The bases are TGTGCCAGCAGTTACTCGGGCGGGAGTAGGTCCTACGAGCAGTACTTC.